The T cell receptor beta chain under discussion was sequenced for a study of PD-1 blockade in classical Hodgkin lymphoma. Broader study findings: Whereas CD4+ TCR diversity had risen significantly by C4D1, CD8+ TCR diversity had not. When nivolumab was started under 1 year after ASCT, patients were excluded. Relapsed/refractory patients reportedly had the lowest baseline TCR diversity, below newly diagnosed patients, who were below healthy donors.

CDR3 length: 16 amino acids. The V gene end was trimmed by 3 bases and the J gene end by 4 bases; junction bases not matched to a gene: 4. The germline V gene has CDR1 SGHRS and CDR2 YFSETQ. Details on this clone: What it binds is unknown.

All patients experienced relapse after autologous stem cell transplantation, and brentuximab vedotin exposure was variable. Clones were sequenced by immunoSEQ multiplex PCR, and TCRdb holds only the in-frame ones, with some missing. There are more than 40,000 clones in the sample; under 75% occur only once, and approximately 2.9% lies in the top ten. Specimen: peripheral blood mononuclear cells (PBMCs), collected before the second cycle of nivolumab. The J gene is TRBJ2-2, the V gene TRBV5-1; 12 bases map to TRBD2. The receptor comes from a human donor with classical Hodgkin lymphoma. CDR3 DNA sequence: TGCGCCAGCAGCTGGACTAGCGGGGTCGGCACCGGGGAGCTGTTTTTT. Translation: CASSWTSGVGTGELFF.